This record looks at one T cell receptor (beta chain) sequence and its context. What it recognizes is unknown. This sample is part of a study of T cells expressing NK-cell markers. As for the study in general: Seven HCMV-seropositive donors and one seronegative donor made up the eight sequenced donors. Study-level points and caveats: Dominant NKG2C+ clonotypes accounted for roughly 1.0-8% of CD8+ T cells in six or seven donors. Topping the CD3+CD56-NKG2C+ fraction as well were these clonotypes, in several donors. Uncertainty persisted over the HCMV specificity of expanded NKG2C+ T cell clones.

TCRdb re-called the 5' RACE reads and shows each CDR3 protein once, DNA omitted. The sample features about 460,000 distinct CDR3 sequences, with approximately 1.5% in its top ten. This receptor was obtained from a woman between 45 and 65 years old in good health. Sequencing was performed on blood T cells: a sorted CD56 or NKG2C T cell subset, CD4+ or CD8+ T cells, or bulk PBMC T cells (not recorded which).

The chain's CDR3 is CATSEGKDIPGLDTQYF. The genes are TRBV24-1 and TRBJ2-3; the D call from TCRdb, TRBD2, cannot be confirmed without DNA. This CDR3 has 17 amino acids. Germline V gives CDR1 KGHDR, CDR2 SFDVKD.